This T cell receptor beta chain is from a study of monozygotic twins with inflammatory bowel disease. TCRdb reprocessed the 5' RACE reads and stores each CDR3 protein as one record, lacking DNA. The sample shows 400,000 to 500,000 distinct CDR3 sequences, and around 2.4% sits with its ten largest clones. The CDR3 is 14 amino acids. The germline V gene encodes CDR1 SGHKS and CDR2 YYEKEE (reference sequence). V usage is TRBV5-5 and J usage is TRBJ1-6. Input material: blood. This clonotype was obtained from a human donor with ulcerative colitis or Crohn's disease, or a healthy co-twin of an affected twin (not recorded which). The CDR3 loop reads CASSLSGYNSPLHF.